The T cell receptor (beta chain) described here comes from a study of blood T cell repertoires in COVID-19 (TCRdb year 2020). A note on the overall study: Collaborator samples came from the United States, Italy and Spain and covered acute and convalescent phases of COVID-19. Where HLA class I and class II types were available, the types were taken from metadata supplied by the sample provider, not from assay-based typing. Samples were obtained from the ongoing ImmuneRACE study (first 160 participants) and from 950 to 1,500 subjects provided by 6 global collaborators. A de-identified subject ID, COVID-19 status, age in years and sex were almost always included in the sample metadata. A freely available public database, intended as a resource for researchers studying the immune response to SARS-CoV-2, is where the repertoires were released. The dataset comprised deeply sampled blood TCRbeta repertoires from subjects exposed to, actively infected with, or recovered from COVID-19. The prospective study material was composed of cDNA or gDNA derived from T cells, B-cell-depleted T cells, or PBMCs.

TCRbeta CDR3 regions were amplified from genomic DNA by means of the immunoSEQ Assay, a bias-controlled multiplex PCR. As for the original processing: Nucleated cell counts per sample were estimated from amplification of reference gene primers within the assay. Sequence reads were collapsed and filtered to measure the absolute abundance of every unique TCRbeta CDR3 rearrangement. For each sample, productive Simpson clonality was calculated as the square root of Simpson's diversity index over productive rearrangements. TCRdb stores this immuneACCESS table with in-frame sequences only. Part of the clones is absent; in the studies checked, under half of the shortfall reflects unresolved V genes, and no reason is known for the rest. From that table come the V and J calls and clone size; the DNA was used to work out D and trimming. This sample has about 210,000 clones in its table, and approximately 81% of those were observed once. The ten most abundant clones make up about 8.9% of the sample.

In the germline V gene, CDR1 corresponds to SGHTA and CDR2 to FQGNSA. There are 14 amino acids in the CDR3, from cysteine to phenylalanine inclusive. CDR3 DNA only is kept here, 42 bases in frame from base 1. The germline ends are 11 bases apart after V is trimmed by 1 base and J by 5 bases. Of note for this clone: Its specific antigen is unknown. Base qualities were left out, and no much larger clone turns up one base away.

Participants in the prospective study were aged about 18 to 90 years, lived in more than 20 United States geographic areas, and enrolled through a virtual design. In the prospective study, cohorts were assigned on the basis of participant-reported clinical history obtained from a screening survey and a study questionnaire. In the prospective study, whole blood, serum and a nasopharyngeal or oropharyngeal swab were collected from each participant by mobile phlebotomists. Prospective study participants could optionally give additional blood draws and questionnaires over a 2-month period. Prospective study blood samples were shipped either frozen or at room temperature before DNA extraction. Summary of the overall study and its limitations: The quantity of clinical and demographic metadata differed by source and by participant and was supplied without curation.

The V and J genes are TRBV7-2 and TRBJ2-5; the D gene cannot be resolved reliably. The sequence came from a woman aged 45-60 years with acute COVID-19. Sample: PBMCs or T cells enriched from blood (not recorded which). The nucleotide sequence reads TGTGCCAGCAGCTTAGGGGCCGCAAGGGAGACCCAGTACTTC. Translated, this is CASSLGAARETQYF.